The 15 T cell receptor beta chains below were found in one sample sequenced in a study of shared clonotypes between healthy human individuals. The repertoire was sequenced with immunoSEQ multiplex PCR; TCRdb's copy has only in-frame clones and lacks some. The sample lists roughly 2.6 million clones; approximately 92% were seen once. The material sequenced was naive CD4+ T cells sorted from blood. Subset of the sample: CD45RA+ positively selected. Source of these receptors: a man between 18 and 35 years old in good health.

The CDR3 coding sequence is TGTGCCAGCAGCAATCTAGAAGGGGGCTATGGCTACACCTTC. This codes for CASSNLEGGYGYTF. This chain links TRBV6-5 with TRBJ1-2, with D perhaps matching TRBD1 (6 bases). The CDR3 spans 14 residues. In germline, CDR1 is MNHEY, CDR2 SVGAGI. V lost 6 bases and J 4 bases, leaving 15 bases between the germline ends.

The chain couples TRBV6-6 to TRBJ2-3, with 9 bases identical to TRBD1. The germline gives CDR1 MNHNY, CDR2 SVGAGI (reference sequence). The length of the CDR3 is 15 residues. Germline trimming cut 5 bases from V and 2 bases from J; bases unmatched to any gene: 5. CDR3 sequence (DNA): TGTGCCAGCAGTCCCGGGACAGGGCCCACAGATACGCAGTATTTT. Amino acid sequence: CASSPGTGPTDTQYF.

The V gene is TRBV4-1, the J gene TRBJ1-4, with a possible D match to TRBD1 (5 bases). V was shortened by 2 bases and J by 3 bases, with 16 bases between the two germline ends. Germline lookup yields CDR1 MGHRA and CDR2 YSYEKL. CDR3 length equals 17 residues. For the CDR3, the DNA is TGCGCCAGCAGCCAACCTCTTGCCGGGACTCCTAATGAAAAACTGTTTTTT. Translating gives CASSQPLAGTPNEKLFF.

CDR3 coding DNA: TGTGCCAGTAGTCCCCGGGACAGGGGTGGCGGTCAGCCCCAGCATTTT. It encodes CASSPRDRGGGQPQHF. The chain links TRBV19 to TRBJ1-5; 10 bases are a match to TRBD1. The germline V gene has CDR1 LNHDA and CDR2 SQIVND (reference sequence). Unmatched junction bases numbered 10, after V lost 5 bases and J lost 6 bases. The CDR3 runs to 16 residues. The variable domain in full, completed from reference TRBV19 and TRBJ1-5, reads DGGITQSPKYLFRKEGQNVTLSCEQNLNHDAMYWYRQDPGQGLRLIYYSQIVNDFQKGDIAEGYSVSREKKESFPLTVTSAQKNPTAFYLCASSPRDRGGGQPQHFGDGTRLSIL.

The rearrangement joins TRBV5-1 to TRBJ2-3; unclear D gene. The V and J ends lost 3 bases and 2 bases respectively, with 10 bases between them. This CDR3 is 14 amino acids long. Germline V gives CDR1 SGHRS, CDR2 YFSETQ. CDR3 in DNA: TGCGCCAGCAGCTCCAAGGCGAACACAGATACGCAGTATTTT. Residues: CASSSKANTDTQYF.

A remark on this clone: The same CDR3 also results from other DNA sequences found in this sample. The chain joins TRBV5-1 to TRBJ2-7; 9 bases are shared with TRBD1. This CDR3 has 14 residues. V lost 2 bases, J lost 1 base, and 1 base stayed unmatched. The germline gives CDR1 SGHRS, CDR2 YFSETQ. In DNA form, the CDR3 reads TGCGCCAGCAGCTTACAGGGGGCGTCCTACGAGCAGTACTTC. Translated, it gives CASSLQGASYEQYF.

J is TRBJ1-1 and V is TRBV9; D not certain. Germline CDR1 reads SGDLS; CDR2 reads YYNGEE. The CDR3 loop spans 14 amino acids. Trimming stripped 4 bases from V and 3 bases from J, with 13 bases between. The CDR3 sequence is CASSKSKIHTEAFF. CDR3 sequence (DNA): TGTGCCAGCAGCAAAAGTAAGATCCACACTGAAGCTTTCTTT.

The V gene is TRBV30, the J gene TRBJ2-7; 8 bases align to TRBD1. This CDR3 has 14 residues. Per the germline V gene, CDR1 is GTSNPN and CDR2 is SVGIG (reference sequence). The ends lost 2 bases at V and 7 bases at J; junction bases unmatched: 10. The CDR3 DNA is TGTGCCTGGAGTAAAAAGGACAGGGTTAAAGAGCAGTACTTC. Protein: CAWSKKDRVKEQYF. Together with reference TRBV30 and TRBJ2-7, the CDR3 gives the full variable domain: SQTIHQWPATLVQPVGSPLSLECTVEGTSNPNLYWYRQAAGRGLQLLFYSVGIGQISSEVPQNLSASRPQDRQFILSSKKLLLSDSGFYLCAWSKKDRVKEQYFGPGTRLTVT.

The V and J genes are TRBV28 and TRBJ2-7; 7 positions match TRBD1. The germline gives CDR1 MDHEN, CDR2 SYDVKM. V lost 6 bases and J lost 2; bases outside the gene matches: 19. This CDR3 contains 18 residues. CDR3 amino acids: CASSVGAPRDRRTYEQYF. CDR3 DNA sequence: TGTGCCAGCAGCGTCGGGGCGCCCCGGGACAGACGTACCTACGAGCAGTACTTC.

The genes are TRBV6-9 and TRBJ1-3; perhaps TRBD1 as D (5 bases). Germline loops: CDR1 MNHGY, CDR2 SVAAGI. V was shortened by 4 bases and J by 11 bases, with 9 bases between the two germline ends. CDR3 length: 11 residues. Here the CDR3 DNA reads TGTGCCAGCAGTTGGGGGGGAGCCATATATTTT. Translated, it gives CASSWGGAIYF.

This rearrangement joins TRBV6-5 to TRBJ2-1; D gene ambiguous. The CDR3 runs 15 residues. Germline V gives CDR1 MNHEY, CDR2 SVGAGI. The germline V and J ends were trimmed by 4 bases and 12 bases, with 22 bases remaining between them. The CDR3 sequence: CASSSENNYGRRQFF. CDR3 nucleotides: TGTGCCAGCAGTTCTGAAAATAACTACGGTAGAAGGCAGTTCTTC.

The genes are TRBV9 and TRBJ1-6, with a tentative D call TRBD1 (5 bases). The CDR3 length is 16 residues. The germline V and J ends were trimmed by 4 bases and 4 bases, with 15 bases remaining between them. Germline CDR1 and CDR2: SGDLS and YYNGEE. The CDR3 loop reads CASSPEGQIYNSPLHF. The CDR3 coding sequence is TGTGCCAGCAGCCCTGAGGGGCAGATTTATAATTCACCCCTCCACTTT.

The genes are TRBV6-5 and TRBJ1-1; D is unresolved. Between the trimmed V and J ends, which lost 0 bases and 7 bases, there was a span of 12 bases. The V gene's germline CDR1 is MNHEY and CDR2 SVGAGI. The CDR3 is 14 residues long. Here the CDR3 DNA reads TGTGCCAGCAGTTACTCCCCAGCAACCTATGAAGCTTTCTTT. The encoded protein is CASSYSPATYEAFF.

This chain links TRBV7-2 with TRBJ2-5, with a tentative D call TRBD2 (6 bases). The germline gives CDR1 SGHTA, CDR2 FQGNSA. V was clipped by 7 bases and J by 7 bases, with 10 bases between them. CDR3 length equals 11 residues. CDR3 sequence: CASTSGGTQYF. In DNA form, the CDR3 reads TGTGCCAGCACCTCCGGGGGGACCCAGTACTTC.

The chain has TRBV5-1 and TRBJ2-5; 7 nucleotides match TRBD2. CDR3 length equals 15 residues. The germline CDR1 and CDR2 sequences are SGHRS and YFSETQ. V lost 0 bases, J lost 0 bases, and 2 bases stayed unmatched. CDR3 DNA sequence: TGCGCCAGCAGCTTGGAGGGGACTAACCAAGAGACCCAGTACTTC. Residues: CASSLEGTNQETQYF.